The 27 T cell receptor beta chains given below trace back to one sample, sequenced in a study of blood T cell repertoires in COVID-19. Libraries were prepared by immunoSEQ multiplex PCR; TCRdb keeps only in-frame clonotypes and omits some of them. The sample carries 70,000 or so clones, around 78% recorded once. Sample: peripheral blood. Receptor source: a human donor in a cohort sampled during active COVID-19.

This sequence joins TRBV5-1 and TRBJ2-3, with a possible D match to TRBD2 (7 bases). Between the trimmed V and J ends, which lost 4 bases and 2 bases, there was a span of 14 bases. Germline CDR1 SGHRS, CDR2 YFSETQ. The CDR3 is 15 residues long. The CDR3 DNA sequence: TGCGCCAGCAGCACCCGGGGGGCCGCCACAGATACGCAGTATTTT. Protein sequence: CASSTRGAATDTQYF.

The chain uses TRBV27 and TRBJ2-3; TRBD1 matches at 8 bases. The CDR3 consists of 14 residues. Germline-derived CDR1 and CDR2 are MNHEY and SMNVEV (reference sequence). Losses at the gene ends were 7 bases for V and 4 bases for J; bases not matched to a gene: 7. As DNA, the CDR3 is TGTGCCAGCAAACCCCTACAGGGGGCAGATACGCAGTATTTT. Residues: CASKPLQGADTQYF.

Only a few counts were recorded for this clone. V usage is TRBV15 and J usage is TRBJ2-1; 12 bases agree with TRBD2. CDR3 length: 19 amino acids. V shed 5 bases, J shed 4 bases, and the junction held 15 bases outside the gene matches. CDR1 and CDR2 from the germline V gene are LNHNV and YYDKDF (reference sequence). In DNA, the CDR3 is TGTGCCACCAGCTCCGGGCTAGCGGGAGGGCCCGTGTCTTACAATGAGCAGTTCTTC. Its translation: CATSSGLAGGPVSYNEQFF.

The chain joins TRBV2 to TRBJ1-2; D remains unclear. In germline, CDR1 is SNHLY, CDR2 FYNNEI. The CDR3 length is 13 residues. The V end was cut by 2 bases, the J end by 10 bases, with 14 bases between. The CDR3, as DNA: TGTGCCAGCAGTGAATTGGGAGGGCTTGACTACACCTTC. Residues: CASSELGGLDYTF.

This chain links TRBV11-2 with TRBJ2-7; the match to TRBD1 covers 11 bases. This CDR3 spans 16 amino acids. V was clipped by 5 bases and J by 3 bases; unmatched bases: 9. Germline CDR1 reads SGHAT; CDR2 reads FQNNGV. Here the CDR3 DNA reads TGTGCCAGCAGCCCCCACCGGACAGGGGGCTACTACGAGCAGTACTTC. Its translation: CASSPHRTGGYYEQYF.

The chain is built from TRBV9 and TRBJ2-7, with a possible D match to TRBD2 (5 bases). This CDR3 has 17 residues. Germline assignment: CDR1 SGDLS and CDR2 YYNGEE. With 3 bases removed from V and 1 base from J, the gap between germline ends came to 20 bases. The CDR3 sequence is CASSASQGLSFSYEQYF. DNA for the CDR3: TGTGCCAGCAGCGCCTCACAAGGACTGTCCTTTTCCTACGAGCAGTACTTC.

The chain uses TRBV11-1 and TRBJ2-3; D is ambiguous. Between the trimmed V and J ends, which lost 0 bases and 2 bases, there was a span of 6 bases. CDR3 length: 14 residues. Germline lookup yields CDR1 SGHAT and CDR2 FQDESV (reference sequence). CDR3 nucleotides: TGTGCCAGCAGCTTAGCTCTTCCCACAGATACGCAGTATTTT. Residues: CASSLALPTDTQYF.

This clone appeared a single time. The chain couples TRBV6-2 or TRBV6-3 to TRBJ1-5; unclear D gene. The V end was cut by 5 bases, the J end by 2 bases, with 13 bases between. Looked up from germline, CDR1 is MNHEY and CDR2 is SVGEGT. The CDR3 extends over 15 amino acids. CDR3 sequence reads: CASSTPGEGNQPQHF. In DNA, the CDR3 is TGTGCCAGCAGTACCCCCGGGGAAGGCAATCAGCCCCAGCATTTT.

The CDR3 DNA reads TGTGCCAGCAGCTTCCGGGACACCTTCTACGAGCAGTACTTC. As protein: CASSFRDTFYEQYF. The rearrangement uses TRBV5-5 and TRBJ2-7; D is possibly TRBD1 (6 bases). The germline CDR1 and CDR2 sequences are SGHKS and YYEKEE (reference sequence). This CDR3 contains 14 residues. V gave up 2 bases and J gave up 3 bases, with 12 bases separating them.

The gene calls are TRBV5-5 and TRBJ2-7, with TRBD1 as a possible D gene (6 bases). The V end lost 4 bases, the J end lost 4 bases, and 24 bases lay between the germline ends. This CDR3 contains 17 residues. Germline-derived CDR1 and CDR2 are SGHKS and YYEKEE (reference sequence). CDR3 DNA sequence: TGTGCCAGCAGCCCCGGCTTGTTTGACAGGCGACGATACGAGCAGTACTTC. This codes for CASSPGLFDRRRYEQYF.

The chain has TRBV6-1 and TRBJ2-5, with D tentatively TRBD2 (5 bases). V shed 0 bases and J shed 9 bases, with 8 bases lying between them. The CDR3 runs 12 residues. Germline CDR1 reads MNHNS; CDR2 reads SASEGT. The CDR3 protein is CASSEAARAQYF. The DNA for the CDR3 is TGTGCCAGCAGTGAAGCGGCGCGGGCCCAGTACTTC.

The CDR3 DNA reads TGTGCCACCAGCACCCCGGACAGGGTGGACTACGAGCAGTACTTC. This encodes CATSTPDRVDYEQYF. V usage is TRBV15 and J usage is TRBJ2-7; 8 positions match TRBD1. J lost 3 bases, V lost 4 bases, and 8 bases had no gene match. Per the germline V gene, CDR1 is LNHNV and CDR2 is YYDKDF (reference sequence). The CDR3 sequence is 15 residues long.

The rearrangement links TRBV4-1 to TRBJ2-7, with 9 bases fitting TRBD2. Per germline, CDR1 MGHRA and CDR2 YSYEKL. V was pared by 0 bases and J by 0 bases, with 6 bases of the junction left unmatched. The CDR3 sequence is 17 residues long. CDR3 amino acids: CASSQDAGTSSSYEQYF. CDR3 bases: TGCGCCAGCAGCCAAGACGCGGGGACTAGCAGCTCCTACGAGCAGTACTTC.

This sequence joins TRBV7-8 and TRBJ2-7, with no clear D. The germline V gene encodes CDR1 SGHVS and CDR2 FQNEAQ. Trimming left V 5 bases short and J 4 bases short, with 6 bases between. The CDR3 consists of 11 residues. CDR3 loop: CASSRHYEQYF. DNA for the CDR3: TGTGCCAGCAGCCGTCATTACGAGCAGTACTTC.

CDR3: CASSFGLNGETQYF. DNA of the CDR3: TGTGCCAGCAGCTTTGGACTAAACGGGGAGACCCAGTACTTC. This chain uses TRBV7-9 with TRBJ2-5; D may be TRBD2 (6 bases). The V gene lost 3 bases and the J gene lost 5 bases, with 13 bases spanning the gap. The V gene's germline CDR1 is SEHNR and CDR2 FQNEAQ (reference sequence). The CDR3 runs to 14 residues.

This chain links TRBV10-1 with TRBJ2-6; the match to TRBD1 covers 8 bases. CDR3 length: 18 amino acids. Germline lookup yields CDR1 WNHNN and CDR2 SYGVQD (reference sequence). J was trimmed by 2 bases and V by 6 bases; bases with no gene match: 12. The CDR3 nucleotides are TGCGCCAGCAGCTCAGGGGGCTTAGACGGAGCTGGGGCCAACGTCCTGACTTTC. Translating it yields CASSSGGLDGAGANVLTF.

The CDR3 here is CASSSGVGAFF. CDR3 DNA: TGTGCCAGCAGCTCAGGGGTTGGAGCTTTCTTT. This chain connects TRBV3-1 (or the pseudogene TRBV3-2) to TRBJ1-1, with TRBD1 as a possible D gene (6 bases). Germline CDR1 is LGHDT and CDR2 is YNNKEL (reference sequence). The CDR3 is 11 amino acids. V lost 5 bases and J lost 10, with 11 bases in between.

The chain carries TRBV19 and TRBJ2-1; a weak D match, TRBD2 (5 bases). This CDR3 spans 16 amino acids. The V gene's germline CDR1 is LNHDA and CDR2 SQIVND (reference sequence). V gave up 3 bases and J gave up 0 bases, with 12 bases separating them. CDR3 protein: CASSMTFGSSYNEQFF. The CDR3 DNA follows: TGTGCCAGTAGTATGACCTTTGGGAGCTCCTACAATGAGCAGTTCTTC.

CDR3 sequence (DNA): TGTGCCAGCAGTGAAGTAGTTAGCTCCTACAATGAGCAGTTCTTC. Its translation is CASSEVVSSYNEQFF. J is TRBJ2-1 and V is TRBV2; D call uncertain. Germline CDR1 reads SNHLY; CDR2 reads FYNNEI. V lost 1 base and J lost 0, with 7 bases in between. The CDR3 consists of 15 residues.

This chain uses TRBV25-1 with TRBJ2-5, with 8 bases matching TRBD1. The V and J ends lost 5 bases and 0 bases, in that order; junction bases with no gene match: 2. Looked up from germline, CDR1 is MGHDK and CDR2 is SYGVNS. The CDR3 is made up of 14 amino acids. Written as DNA, the CDR3 is TGTGCCAGCAGTTGGACAGGGAACCAAGAGACCCAGTACTTC. This translates into CASSWTGNQETQYF.

This sequence joins TRBV5-1 and TRBJ1-2; maybe TRBD1 (6 bases). Germline CDR1 SGHRS, CDR2 YFSETQ. Trimming took 0 bases from V and 7 from J, leaving 13 bases between them. The CDR3 contains 14 residues. CDR3 in amino acids: CASSLGAGAGGYTF. CDR3 in DNA: TGCGCCAGCAGCTTGGGAGCAGGGGCGGGTGGCTACACCTTC.

This clone was observed a handful of times. The chain joins TRBV20-1 to TRBJ2-2; D ambiguous. The CDR3 runs 11 residues. Trimming pared 6 bases from V and 5 bases from J, leaving 7 bases between. The germline V gene encodes CDR1 DFQATT and CDR2 SNEGSKA (reference sequence). The DNA of the CDR3 is TGCAGTGCAGAGAGTACCGGGGAGCTGTTTTTT. Its translation is CSAESTGELFF.

This clone was seen more than once but under ten times. The CDR3 here is CASRVGLAGGLNEQFF. As DNA, the CDR3 is TGTGCCAGCAGGGTCGGACTAGCGGGAGGCCTCAATGAGCAGTTCTTC. The chain is built from TRBV2 and TRBJ2-1, with 14 nucleotides matching TRBD2. V gave up 6 bases and J gave up 6 bases; unmatched junction bases: 7. The germline gives CDR1 SNHLY, CDR2 FYNNEI. The CDR3 has 16 residues.

The V and J genes are TRBV30 and TRBJ1-5, with 8 bases aligning to TRBD1. CDR1 is GTSNPN and CDR2 is SVGIG in the germline V gene (reference sequence). The CDR3 loop spans 15 amino acids. Trimming at V came to 0 bases and at J to 5 bases, leaving 6 bases not matched to a gene. The CDR3 bases are TGTGCCTGGAGTGTACTCGACAGGGGAGATCAGCCCCAGCATTTT. It is translated as CAWSVLDRGDQPQHF.

V usage is TRBV10-3 and J usage is TRBJ1-2; TRBD1 aligns across 9 bases. The CDR3 length is 14 residues. V was clipped by 4 bases and J by 7 bases; unmatched bases: 7. Looked up from germline, CDR1 is ENHRY and CDR2 is SYGVKD. CDR3 DNA: TGTGCCATCAGTGGGGACAGGGATGGTGGTGGCTACACCTTC. Protein sequence: CAISGDRDGGGYTF.

This chain joins TRBV7-2 and TRBJ2-7; 9 bases fit TRBD2. Germline CDR1 and CDR2: SGHTA and FQGNSA. The CDR3 totals 15 residues. Germline trimming cut 3 bases from V and 3 bases from J; bases unmatched to any gene: 6. The CDR3 nucleotides are TGTGCCAGCAGCTTTCTAGCGGGAACCGGCTACGAGCAGTACTTC. Translated, it gives CASSFLAGTGYEQYF. The full variable domain, in which reference TRBV7-2 and TRBJ2-7 provide the parts outside the CDR3, is GAGVSQSPSNKVTEKGKDVELRCDPISGHTALYWYRQSLGQGLEFLIYFQGNSAPDKSGLPSDRFSAERTGGSVSTLTIQRTQQEDSAVYLCASSFLAGTGYEQYFGPGTRLTVT.

The CDR3 DNA is TGTGCCAGCAGCTTGGGGTTGGCGGGAGGTATGACCGGGGAGCTGTTTTTT. This sequence encodes CASSLGLAGGMTGELFF. The chain uses TRBV5-5 and TRBJ2-2; 8 bases align to TRBD2. CDR1 and CDR2 from the germline V gene are SGHKS and YYEKEE (reference sequence). With 0 bases clipped from V and 5 bases from J, the junction kept 9 bases outside the gene matches. The CDR3 has 17 residues.